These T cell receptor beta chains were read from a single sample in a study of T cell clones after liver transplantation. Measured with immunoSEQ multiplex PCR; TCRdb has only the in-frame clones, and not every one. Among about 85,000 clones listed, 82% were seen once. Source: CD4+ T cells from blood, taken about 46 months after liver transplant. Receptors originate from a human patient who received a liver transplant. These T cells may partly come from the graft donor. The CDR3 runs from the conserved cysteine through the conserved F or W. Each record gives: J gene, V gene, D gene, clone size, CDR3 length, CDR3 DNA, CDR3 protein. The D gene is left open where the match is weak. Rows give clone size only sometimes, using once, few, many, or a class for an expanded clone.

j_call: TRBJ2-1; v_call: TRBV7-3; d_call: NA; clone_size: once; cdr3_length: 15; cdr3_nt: TGTGCCAGCAGCTTCGACGCGGCCTCCTACAATGAGCAGTTCTTC; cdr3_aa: CASSFDAASYNEQFF
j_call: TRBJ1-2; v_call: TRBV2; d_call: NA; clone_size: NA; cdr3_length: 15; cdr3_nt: TGTGCCAGCAGTGAAGCGCTTCGAAGGGGAGATGGCTACACCTTC; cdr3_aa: CASSEALRRGDGYTF
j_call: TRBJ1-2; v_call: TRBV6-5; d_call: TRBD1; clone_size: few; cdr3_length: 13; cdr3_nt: TGTGCCAGCAGTAAGGGACAGAACTATGGCTACACCTTC; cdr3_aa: CASSKGQNYGYTF
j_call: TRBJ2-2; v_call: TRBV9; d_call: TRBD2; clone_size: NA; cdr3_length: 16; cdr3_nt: TGTGCCAGCAGCGATCGGGGACTAGCTGGCGCCGGGGAGCTGTTTTTT; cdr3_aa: CASSDRGLAGAGELFF
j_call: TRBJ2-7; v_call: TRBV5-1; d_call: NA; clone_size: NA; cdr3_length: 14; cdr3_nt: TGCGCCAGCAGCCCCCAAGGGGGGATATACGAGCAGTACTTC; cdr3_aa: CASSPQGGIYEQYF
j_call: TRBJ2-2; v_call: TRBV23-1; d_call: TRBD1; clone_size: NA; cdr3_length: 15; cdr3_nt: TGCGCCAGCAGTCCGGACAGGGGTAAGGCCGGGGAGCTGTTTTTT; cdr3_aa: CASSPDRGKAGELFF
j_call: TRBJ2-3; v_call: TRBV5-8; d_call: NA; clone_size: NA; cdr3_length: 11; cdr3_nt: TGTGCCAGCAGCTTGAGACGTGTGCAGTATTTT; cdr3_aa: CASSLRRVQYF
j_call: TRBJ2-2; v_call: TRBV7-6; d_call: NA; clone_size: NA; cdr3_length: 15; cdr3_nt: TGTGCCAGCAGGTCCGGGACAATGAACACCGGGGAGCTGTTTTTT; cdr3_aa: CASRSGTMNTGELFF
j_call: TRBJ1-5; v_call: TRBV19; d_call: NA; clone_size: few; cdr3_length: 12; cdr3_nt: TGTGCCAGTAGTGGAGAGGACCAGCCCCAGCATTTT; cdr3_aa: CASSGEDQPQHF
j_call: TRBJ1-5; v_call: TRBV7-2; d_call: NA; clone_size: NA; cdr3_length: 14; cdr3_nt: TGTGCCAGCAGCTCGATGACACTGAATCAGCCCCAGCATTTT; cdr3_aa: CASSSMTLNQPQHF
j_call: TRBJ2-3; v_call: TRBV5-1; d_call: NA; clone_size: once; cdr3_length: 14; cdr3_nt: TGCGCCAGCAGCTTGACGGGTAGCACAGATACGCAGTATTTT; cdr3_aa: CASSLTGSTDTQYF
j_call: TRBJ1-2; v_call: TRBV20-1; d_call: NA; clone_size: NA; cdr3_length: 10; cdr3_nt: TGCAGTGCGTATAGTAATGGCTACACCTTC; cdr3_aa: CSAYSNGYTF
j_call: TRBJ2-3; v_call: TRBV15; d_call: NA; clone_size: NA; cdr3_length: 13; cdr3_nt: TGTGCCACCAGTCCCAGTTTGACAGATACGCAGTATTTT; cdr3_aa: CATSPSLTDTQYF
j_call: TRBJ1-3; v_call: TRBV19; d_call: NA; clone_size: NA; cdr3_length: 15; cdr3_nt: TGTGCCAGCCACCACCGGACAGTTAGGAAAGGCACCATATATTTT; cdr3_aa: CASHHRTVRKGTIYF
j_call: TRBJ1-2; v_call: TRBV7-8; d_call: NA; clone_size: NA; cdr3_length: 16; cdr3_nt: TGTGCCAGCAGCTTAGGGCTCAGGGGCGGGGGGCGAGGCTACACCTTC; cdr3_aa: CASSLGLRGGGRGYTF
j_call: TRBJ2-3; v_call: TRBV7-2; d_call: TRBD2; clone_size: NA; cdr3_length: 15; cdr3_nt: TGTGCCAGCAGCCCCGGGACTAGCCGAACAGATACGCAGTATTTT; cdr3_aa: CASSPGTSRTDTQYF
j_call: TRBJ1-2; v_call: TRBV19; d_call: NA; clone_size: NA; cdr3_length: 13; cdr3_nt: TGTGCCAGTACCCCGGACCGAGATACGGGCTACACCTTC; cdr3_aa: CASTPDRDTGYTF
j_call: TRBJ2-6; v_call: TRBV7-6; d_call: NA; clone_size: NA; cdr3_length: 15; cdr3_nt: TGTGCCAGCAGCTTAGTTTCTTCTGGGGCCAACGTCCTGACTTTC; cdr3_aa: CASSLVSSGANVLTF
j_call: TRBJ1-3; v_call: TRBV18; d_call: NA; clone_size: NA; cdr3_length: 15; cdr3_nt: TGTGCCAGCTCACCAGGGGGAGGTTCTGGAAACACCATATATTTT; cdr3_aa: CASSPGGGSGNTIYF
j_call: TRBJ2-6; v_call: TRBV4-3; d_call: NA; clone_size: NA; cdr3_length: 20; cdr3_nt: TGCGCCAGCAGCCAAGATCAGGCAGGGAGAGAGATCTCTGGGGCCAACGTCCTGACTTTC; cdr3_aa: CASSQDQAGREISGANVLTF
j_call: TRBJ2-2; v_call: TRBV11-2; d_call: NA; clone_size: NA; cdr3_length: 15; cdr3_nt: TGTGCCAGCAGCTTAGGAGGGTACTCCACCGGGGAGCTGTTTTTT; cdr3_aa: CASSLGGYSTGELFF
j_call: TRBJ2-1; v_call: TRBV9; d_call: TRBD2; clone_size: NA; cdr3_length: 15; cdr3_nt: TGTGCCAGCAGCGCGGGGGGAGGGGACTACAATGAGCAGTTCTTC; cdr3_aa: CASSAGGGDYNEQFF
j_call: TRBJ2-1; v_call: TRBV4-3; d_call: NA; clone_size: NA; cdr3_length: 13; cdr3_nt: TGCGCCAGCAGCCAAGATAACGGGGATGAGCAGTTCTTC; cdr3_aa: CASSQDNGDEQFF
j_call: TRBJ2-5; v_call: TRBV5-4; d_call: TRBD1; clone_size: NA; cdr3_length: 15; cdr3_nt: TGTGCCAGCAGCTTTTCACAGGGGAGAGGGGAGACCCAGTACTTC; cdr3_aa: CASSFSQGRGETQYF
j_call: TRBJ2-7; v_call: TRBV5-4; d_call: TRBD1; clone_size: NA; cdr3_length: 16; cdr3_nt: TGTGCCAGCAGCTCCGACAGGGCGAGTGTCGACTACGAGCAGTACTTC; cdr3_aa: CASSSDRASVDYEQYF
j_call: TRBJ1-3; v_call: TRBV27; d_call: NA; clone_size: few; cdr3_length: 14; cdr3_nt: TGTGCCAGCAAAGACAGCCTCTCTGGAAACACCATATATTTT; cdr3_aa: CASKDSLSGNTIYF
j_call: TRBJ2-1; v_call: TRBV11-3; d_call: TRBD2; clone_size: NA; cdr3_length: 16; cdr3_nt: TGTGCCAGCAGCCCTACCGGGACTAGCGGGAGCAATGAGCAGTTCTTC; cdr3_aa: CASSPTGTSGSNEQFF
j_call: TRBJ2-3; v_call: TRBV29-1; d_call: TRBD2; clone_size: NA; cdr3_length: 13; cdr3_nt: TGCAGCGCCCGGACTAGCGGCACAGATACGCAGTATTTT; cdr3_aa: CSARTSGTDTQYF
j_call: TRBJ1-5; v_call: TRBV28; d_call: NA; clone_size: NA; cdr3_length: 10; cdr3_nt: TGTGCCAGCAACAATCAGCCCCAGCATTTT; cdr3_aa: CASNNQPQHF
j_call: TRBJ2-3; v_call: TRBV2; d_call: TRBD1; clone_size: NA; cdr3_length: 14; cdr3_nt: TGTGCCAGCAGCACCGGGACAGGGGCAGATACGCAGTATTTT; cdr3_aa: CASSTGTGADTQYF
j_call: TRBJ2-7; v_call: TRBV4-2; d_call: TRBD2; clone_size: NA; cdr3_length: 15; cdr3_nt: TGTGCCAGCAGCCCATCTACTAGCGGATCCTACGAGCAGTACTTC; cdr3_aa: CASSPSTSGSYEQYF
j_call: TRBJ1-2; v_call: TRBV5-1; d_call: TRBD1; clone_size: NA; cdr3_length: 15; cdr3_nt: TGCGCCAGCAGCACCGGGACAGACTTAAACTATGGCTACACCTTC; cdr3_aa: CASSTGTDLNYGYTF
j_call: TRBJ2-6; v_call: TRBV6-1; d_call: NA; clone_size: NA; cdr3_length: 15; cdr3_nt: TGTGCCAGCAGAGAAGGGGGATCTGGGGCCAACGTCCTGACTTTC; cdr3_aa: CASREGGSGANVLTF
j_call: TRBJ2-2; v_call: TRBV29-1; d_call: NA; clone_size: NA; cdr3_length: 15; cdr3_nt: TGCAGCGTTGTTGGTCTAGCTGAGAACACCGGGGAGCTGTTTTTT; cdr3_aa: CSVVGLAENTGELFF
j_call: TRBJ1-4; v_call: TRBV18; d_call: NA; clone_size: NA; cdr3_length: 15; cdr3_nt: TGTGCCAGCTCACCTGATCAGGGAGCGGGTGAAAAACTGTTTTTT; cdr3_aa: CASSPDQGAGEKLFF
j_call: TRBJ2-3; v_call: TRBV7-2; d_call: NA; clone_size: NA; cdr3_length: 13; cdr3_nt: TGTGCCAGCAGCACGGGACTCACAGATACGCAGTATTTT; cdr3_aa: CASSTGLTDTQYF
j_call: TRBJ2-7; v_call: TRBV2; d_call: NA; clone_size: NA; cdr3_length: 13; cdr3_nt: TGTGCCAGCATCGGAAATGGACTCTACGAGCAGTACTTC; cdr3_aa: CASIGNGLYEQYF
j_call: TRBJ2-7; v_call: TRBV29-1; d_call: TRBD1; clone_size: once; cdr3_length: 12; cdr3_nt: TGCAGCGTTGACGGACAGGGGTACGAGCAGTACTTC; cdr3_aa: CSVDGQGYEQYF
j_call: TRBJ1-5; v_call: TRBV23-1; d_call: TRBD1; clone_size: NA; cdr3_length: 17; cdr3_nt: TGCGCCAGCAGTCACTCCGAAAGGGACAGGGGTGGACAGCCCCAGCATTTT; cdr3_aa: CASSHSERDRGGQPQHF
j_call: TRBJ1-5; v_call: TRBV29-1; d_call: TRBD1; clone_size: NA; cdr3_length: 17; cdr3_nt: TGCAGCGTTGATCCCTTGACAGGGCCGGGCGGCAATCAGCCCCAGCATTTT; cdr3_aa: CSVDPLTGPGGNQPQHF
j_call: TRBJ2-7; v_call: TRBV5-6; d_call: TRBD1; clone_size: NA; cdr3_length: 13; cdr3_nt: TGTGCCAGCAGCCCGACAGGGATTGGCGAGCAGTACTTC; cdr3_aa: CASSPTGIGEQYF
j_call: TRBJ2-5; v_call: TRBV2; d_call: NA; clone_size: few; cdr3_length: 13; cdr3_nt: TGTGCCAGCAGCGCCGACAGCGGAGAGACCCAGTACTTC; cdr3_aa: CASSADSGETQYF
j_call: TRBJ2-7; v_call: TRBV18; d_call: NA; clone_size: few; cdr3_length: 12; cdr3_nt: TGTGCCAGCTCACCAGGACCTGGGGAGCAGTACTTC; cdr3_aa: CASSPGPGEQYF
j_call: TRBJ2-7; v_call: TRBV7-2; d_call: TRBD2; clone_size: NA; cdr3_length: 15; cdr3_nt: TGTGCCAGCAGCACGCGGACTAGCGGGAGTCCCGAGCAGTACTTC; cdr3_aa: CASSTRTSGSPEQYF
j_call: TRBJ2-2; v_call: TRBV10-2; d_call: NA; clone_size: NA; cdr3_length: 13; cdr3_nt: TGCGCCAGCAGGCCTACGAACACCGGGGAGCTGTTTTTT; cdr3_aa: CASRPTNTGELFF